This T cell receptor beta chain was identified during a study of monozygotic twins with inflammatory bowel disease. The CDR3 is 18 amino acids. For each CDR3 protein, TCRdb gives one entry from its re-call of the 5' RACE reads, without DNA. This table holds under 150,000 distinct CDR3 sequences. Overall study results and limits: Repertoire similarity matched across concordant and discordant twins, perhaps owing to limited power.

Note on this clonotype: Its antigen remains unidentified.

V usage is TRBV21-1 and J usage is TRBJ1-6; the D call from TCRdb, TRBD1, cannot be confirmed without DNA. TRBV21-1 is a documented pseudogene. This receptor was obtained from a human donor with ulcerative colitis or Crohn's disease, or a healthy co-twin of an affected twin (not recorded which). The sample was blood. This chain's CDR3 is CASSPNLHPGTAGSPLHF.